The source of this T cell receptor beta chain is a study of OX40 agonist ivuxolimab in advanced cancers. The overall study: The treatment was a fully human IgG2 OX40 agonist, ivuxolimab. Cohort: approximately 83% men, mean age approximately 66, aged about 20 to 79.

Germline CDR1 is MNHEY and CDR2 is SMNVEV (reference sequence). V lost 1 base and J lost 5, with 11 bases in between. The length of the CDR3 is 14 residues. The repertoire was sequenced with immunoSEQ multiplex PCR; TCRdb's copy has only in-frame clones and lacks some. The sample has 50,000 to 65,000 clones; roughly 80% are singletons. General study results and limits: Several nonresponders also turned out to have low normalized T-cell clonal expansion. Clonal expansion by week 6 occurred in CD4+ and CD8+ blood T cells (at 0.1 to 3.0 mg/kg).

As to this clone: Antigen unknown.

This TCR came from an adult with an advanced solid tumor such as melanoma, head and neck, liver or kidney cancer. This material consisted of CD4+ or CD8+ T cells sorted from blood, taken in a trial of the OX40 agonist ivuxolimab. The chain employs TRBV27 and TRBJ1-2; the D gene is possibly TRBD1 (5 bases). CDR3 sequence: CASSLLGGGYGYTF. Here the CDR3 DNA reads TGTGCCAGCAGTTTATTGGGGGGTGGGTATGGCTACACCTTC.